The 5 T cell receptor beta chains reported below all come from one sample, sequenced in a study of regulatory and conventional T cells in RAG deficiency. Regulatory T cells were sorted from blood as CD4+ CD25-high CD127-low cells. Measured with immunoSEQ multiplex PCR; TCRdb has only the in-frame clones, and not every one. Of a few hundred clones in the sample, about 46% were seen once. Sequences were obtained from CD4+ Tregs sorted from blood. These TCRs come from a human donor with RAG deficiency presenting as severe combined immunodeficiency.

The chain is built from TRBV5-6 and TRBJ1-1, with a possible D match to TRBD1 (6 bases). Trimming took 4 bases from V and 6 from J, leaving 13 bases between them. The length of the CDR3 is 13 residues. The germline V gene encodes CDR1 SGHDT and CDR2 YYEEEE. The CDR3 is CASSKPGHPEAFF. The CDR3 DNA reads TGTGCCAGCAGCAAGCCGGGACACCCTGAAGCTTTCTTT.

This chain connects TRBV5-3 to TRBJ2-7, with 7 bases identical to TRBD2. TRBV5-3 is marked as an open reading frame, function uncertain. The CDR3 sequence is 13 residues long. V trimming: 8 bases; J trimming: 0 bases; junction bases outside the gene matches: 5. Here the CDR3 DNA reads TGTGCCAGCAAAGGGAGGGGCTCCTACGAGCAGTACTTC. It yields the protein CASKGRGSYEQYF.

V and J are TRBV5-6 and TRBJ2-5; a weak D match, TRBD1 (5 bases). CDR3 length equals 12 residues. Germline assignment: CDR1 SGHDT and CDR2 YYEEEE. Trimming pared 0 bases from V and 5 bases from J, leaving 5 bases between. CDR3 in amino acids: CASSLDRETQYF. The CDR3 bases are TGTGCCAGCAGCTTGGACAGGGAGACCCAGTACTTC.

V gene TRBV4-2 combines with J gene TRBJ1-6; D gene unclear. This CDR3 region has 13 residues. V shed 5 bases and J shed 4 bases, with 6 bases lying between them. The germline V gene encodes CDR1 LGHNA and CDR2 YNFKEQ. This chain's CDR3 is CASSWPYNSPLHF. CDR3 in DNA: TGTGCCAGCAGCTGGCCTTATAATTCACCCCTCCACTTT.

V is TRBV5-1 and J is TRBJ2-7; D may be TRBD2 (5 bases). V lost 0 bases and J lost 4, with 8 bases in between. From germline, CDR1 is SGHRS and CDR2 YFSETQ. The CDR3 sequence is 13 residues long. The CDR3 region is CASSLERDYEQYF. As DNA, the CDR3 is TGCGCCAGCAGCTTGGAGAGGGATTACGAGCAGTACTTC.